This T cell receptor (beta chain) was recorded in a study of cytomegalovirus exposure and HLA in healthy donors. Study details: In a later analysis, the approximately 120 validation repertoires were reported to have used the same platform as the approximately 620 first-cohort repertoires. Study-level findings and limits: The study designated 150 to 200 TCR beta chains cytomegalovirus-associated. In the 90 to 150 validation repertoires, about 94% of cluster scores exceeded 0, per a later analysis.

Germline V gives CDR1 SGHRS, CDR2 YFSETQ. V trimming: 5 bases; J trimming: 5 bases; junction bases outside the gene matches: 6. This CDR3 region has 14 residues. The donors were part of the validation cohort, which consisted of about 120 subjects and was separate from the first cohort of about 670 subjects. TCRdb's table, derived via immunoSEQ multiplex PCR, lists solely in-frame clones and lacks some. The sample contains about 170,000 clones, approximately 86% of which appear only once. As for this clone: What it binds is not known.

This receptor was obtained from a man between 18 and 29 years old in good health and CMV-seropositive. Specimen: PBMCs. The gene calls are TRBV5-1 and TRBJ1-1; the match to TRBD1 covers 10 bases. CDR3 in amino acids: CASRPGTGDTEAFF. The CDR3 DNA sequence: TGCGCCAGCAGGCCCGGGACAGGGGATACTGAAGCTTTCTTT.